Sequencing of this T cell receptor beta chain was carried out in a study of T cell responses to AZD1222 COVID-19 vaccine. On this clone: Its matching antigen is unknown.

Sequenced by immunoSEQ multiplex PCR; TCRdb stores in-frame clones only, minus some. Of 75,000 to 100,000 clones listed, 90% are singletons. This CDR3 has 15 amino acids. With 3 bases removed from V and 4 bases from J, the gap between germline ends came to 15 bases. CDR1 and CDR2 (germline): KGHSH, LQKENI. Study observations and caveats: Clonal diversity may have been underestimated, and the donors were mostly white British, with more females than males. Only after the peak T cell response were repertoires sampled.

The receptor was isolated from an adult in good health. The sample in question was peripheral blood, obtained on day 0 of AZD1222 vaccination. The rearrangement uses TRBV18 and TRBJ1-2, with D maybe TRBD1 (6 bases). This CDR3 reads CASSPAVEGVYGYTF. CDR3 in DNA: TGTGCCAGCTCACCGGCAGTGGAGGGGGTCTATGGCTACACCTTC.